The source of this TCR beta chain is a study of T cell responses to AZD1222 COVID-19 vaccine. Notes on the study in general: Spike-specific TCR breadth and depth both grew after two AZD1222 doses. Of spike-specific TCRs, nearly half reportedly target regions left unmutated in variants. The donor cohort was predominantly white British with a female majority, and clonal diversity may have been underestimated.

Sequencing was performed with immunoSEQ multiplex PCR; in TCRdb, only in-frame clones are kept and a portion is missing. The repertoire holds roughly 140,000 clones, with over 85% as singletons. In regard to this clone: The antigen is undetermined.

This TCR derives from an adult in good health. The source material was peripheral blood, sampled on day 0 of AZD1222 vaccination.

DNA for the CDR3: TGTGCCAGCAGTGAAGGGGACAGCAGTAACTATGGCTACACCTTC. It translates to CASSEGDSSNYGYTF. This chain joins TRBV2 and TRBJ1-2; 7 bases are a match to TRBD1. The CDR3 runs 15 residues. The V gene end was trimmed by 1 base and the J gene end by 1 base; junction bases not matched to a gene: 3. Germline lookup yields CDR1 SNHLY and CDR2 FYNNEI.